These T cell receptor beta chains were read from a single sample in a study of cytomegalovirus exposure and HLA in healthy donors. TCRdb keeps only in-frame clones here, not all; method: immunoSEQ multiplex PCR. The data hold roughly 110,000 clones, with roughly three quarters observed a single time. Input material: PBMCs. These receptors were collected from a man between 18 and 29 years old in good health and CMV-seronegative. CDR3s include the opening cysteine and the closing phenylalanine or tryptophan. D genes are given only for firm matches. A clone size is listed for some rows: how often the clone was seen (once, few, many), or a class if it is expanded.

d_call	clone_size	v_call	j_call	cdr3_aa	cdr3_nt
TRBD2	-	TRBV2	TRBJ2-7	CASSSWAGGIYEQYF	TGTGCCAGCAGCTCTTGGGCGGGGGGAATCTACGAGCAGTACTTC
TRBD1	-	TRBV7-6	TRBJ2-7	CASSRDRGSEQYF	TGTGCCAGCAGTCGGGACAGAGGTTCCGAGCAGTACTTC
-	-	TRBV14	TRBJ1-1	CASSQDPGGVAFF	TGTGCCAGCAGCCAAGATCCCGGCGGAGTAGCTTTCTTT
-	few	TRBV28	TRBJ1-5	CASSPGQRVGQPQHF	TGTGCCAGCAGCCCCGGACAGCGCGTGGGGCAGCCCCAGCATTTT
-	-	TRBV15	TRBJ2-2	CATSRPGRGTNTGELFF	TGTGCCACCAGCAGGCCCGGTAGGGGGACAAACACCGGGGAGCTGTTTTTT
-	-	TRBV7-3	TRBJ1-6	CASSLGLGRNSPLHF	TGTGCCAGCAGCTTAGGGCTGGGGAGGAATTCACCCCTCCACTTT
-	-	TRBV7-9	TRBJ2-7	CASSLNSGEQYF	TGTGCCAGCAGCTTGAACTCCGGCGAGCAGTACTTC
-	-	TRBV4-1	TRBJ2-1	CASSQDPPGDNRYYNEQFF	TGCGCCAGCAGCCAAGACCCTCCCGGGGACAACCGATACTACAATGAGCAGTTCTTC
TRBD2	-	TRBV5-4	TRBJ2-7	CASSPNVGGGTYEQYF	TGTGCCAGCAGCCCAAACGTGGGCGGGGGAACCTACGAGCAGTACTTC
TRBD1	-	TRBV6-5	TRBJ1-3	CASRGTGGNTIYF	TGTGCCAGCAGGGGGACAGGGGGAAACACCATATATTTT
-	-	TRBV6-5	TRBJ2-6	CASSLNQAGANVLTF	TGTGCCAGCAGCCTTAACCAGGCTGGGGCCAACGTCCTGACTTTC
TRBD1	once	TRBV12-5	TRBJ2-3	CASGLGNRGDTQYF	TGTGCTAGTGGTTTGGGAAACAGGGGAGATACGCAGTATTTT
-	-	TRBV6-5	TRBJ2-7	CASGGTHEQYF	TGTGCCAGCGGGGGGACCCACGAGCAGTACTTC
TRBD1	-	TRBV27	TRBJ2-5	CASSLEGAGRETQYF	TGTGCCAGCAGTTTAGAGGGGGCTGGAAGAGAGACCCAGTACTTC
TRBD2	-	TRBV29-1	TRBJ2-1	CSVELRGGVGSDEQFF	TGCAGCGTTGAGTTACGGGGGGGGGTAGGGTCCGATGAGCAGTTCTTC
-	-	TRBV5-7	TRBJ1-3	CASSLVKPRCSGNTIYF	TGTGCCAGCAGCTTGGTGAAGCCCCGCTGCTCTGGAAACACCATATATTTT
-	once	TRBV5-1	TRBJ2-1	CASSPEPTYNEQFF	TGCGCCAGCAGCCCTGAGCCAACCTACAATGAGCAGTTCTTC
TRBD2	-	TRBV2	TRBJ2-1	CASNLAGSYNEQFF	TGTGCCAGCAACCTAGCGGGTTCCTACAATGAGCAGTTCTTC
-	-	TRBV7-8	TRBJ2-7	CASSFPTQGMTYEQYF	TGTGCCAGCAGCTTTCCCACACAGGGAATGACCTACGAGCAGTACTTC
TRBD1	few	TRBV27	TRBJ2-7	CASSPGDRPSYEQYF	TGTGCCAGCAGTCCAGGGGACAGGCCTTCCTACGAGCAGTACTTC
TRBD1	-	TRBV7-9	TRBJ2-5	CASSPLDREEETQYF	TGTGCCAGCAGCCCCTTGGACAGGGAAGAAGAGACCCAGTACTTC
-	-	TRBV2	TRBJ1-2	CASGGNRGYTF	TGTGCCAGCGGGGGGAATCGTGGCTACACCTTC
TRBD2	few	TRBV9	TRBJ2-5	CASSAGGVEETQYF	TGTGCCAGCAGCGCCGGGGGGGTGGAAGAGACCCAGTACTTC
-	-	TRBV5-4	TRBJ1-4	CASSLGPGGTNEKLFF	TGTGCCAGCAGCTTGGGTCCCGGTGGAACTAATGAAAAACTGTTTTTT
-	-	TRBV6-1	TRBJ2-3	CASSEGFFGTDTQYF	TGTGCCAGCAGTGAGGGCTTTTTCGGCACAGATACGCAGTATTTT
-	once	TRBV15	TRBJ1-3	CATSRASGIGSGNTIYF	TGTGCCACCAGCAGAGCTTCAGGGATCGGCTCTGGAAACACCATATATTTT
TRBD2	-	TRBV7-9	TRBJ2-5	CASSFQRGGQRETQYF	TGTGCCAGCAGCTTTCAGCGGGGGGGCCAGAGGGAGACCCAGTACTTC
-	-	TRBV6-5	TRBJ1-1	CASSRQTMNTEAFF	TGTGCCAGCAGTAGACAGACCATGAACACTGAAGCTTTCTTT
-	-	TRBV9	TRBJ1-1	CASSPQGHNTEAFF	TGTGCCAGCAGCCCCCAGGGACACAACACTGAAGCTTTCTTT
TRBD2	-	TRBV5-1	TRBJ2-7	CASSAGTSGAKTYEQYF	TGCGCCAGCAGCGCGGGGACTAGCGGGGCCAAAACCTACGAGCAGTACTTC
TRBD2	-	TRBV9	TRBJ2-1	CASSVASGGRTSYNEQFF	TGTGCCAGCAGCGTAGCTAGCGGGGGCCGTACCTCCTACAATGAGCAGTTCTTC
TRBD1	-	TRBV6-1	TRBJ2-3	CASSRTGARTDTQYF	TGTGCCAGCAGTCGGACAGGGGCTCGCACAGATACGCAGTATTTT
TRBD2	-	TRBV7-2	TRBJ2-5	CASSLGALAGSRETQYF	TGTGCCAGCAGCTTAGGAGCCCTAGCGGGGTCTAGAGAGACCCAGTACTTC
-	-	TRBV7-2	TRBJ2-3	CASSFGLITDTQYF	TGTGCCAGCAGCTTCGGACTGATCACAGATACGCAGTATTTT
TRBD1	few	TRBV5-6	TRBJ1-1	CASSSTGVSIAFF	TGTGCCAGCAGCTCCACAGGGGTATCGATAGCTTTCTTT
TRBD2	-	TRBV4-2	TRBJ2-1	CASSHGTSGGADEQFF	TGTGCCAGCAGCCATGGGACTAGCGGGGGGGCAGATGAGCAGTTCTTC
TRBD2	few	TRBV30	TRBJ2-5	CAWNWGTSGGVIGETQYF	TGTGCCTGGAACTGGGGGACTAGCGGGGGGGTTATCGGGGAGACCCAGTACTTC
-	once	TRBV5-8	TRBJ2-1	CASSLSGANEQFF	TGTGCCAGCAGCCTGTCAGGGGCGAATGAGCAGTTCTTC
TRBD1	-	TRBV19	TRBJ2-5	CASSEKGQARQETQYF	TGTGCCAGTAGTGAAAAGGGACAGGCCAGACAAGAGACCCAGTACTTC
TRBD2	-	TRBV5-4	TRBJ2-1	CASPPPSGGLDEQFF	TGTGCCAGCCCCCCCCCTAGCGGGGGTCTCGATGAGCAGTTCTTC
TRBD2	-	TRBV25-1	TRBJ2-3	CASTLGTTGTQYF	TGTGCCAGCACCCTTGGGACTACGGGTACGCAGTATTTT
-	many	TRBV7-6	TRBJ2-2	CASSGHWAGEGGTGELFF	TGTGCCAGCAGCGGACATTGGGCGGGGGAAGGGGGAACCGGGGAGCTGTTTTTT
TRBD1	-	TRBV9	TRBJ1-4	CASSASGTGFEKLFF	TGTGCCAGCAGCGCCTCCGGGACAGGGTTTGAAAAACTGTTTTTT
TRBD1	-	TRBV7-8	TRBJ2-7	CASSGPGQANF	TGTGCCAGCAGCGGTCCGGGACAGGCTAACTTC
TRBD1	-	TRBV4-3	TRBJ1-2	CASSQGSTGDNYGYTF	TGCGCCAGCAGCCAAGGTTCGACAGGGGATAACTATGGCTACACCTTC
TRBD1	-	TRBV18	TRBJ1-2	CASSQDRRTYGYTF	TGTGCCAGCTCACAGGACAGGCGGACCTATGGCTACACCTTC